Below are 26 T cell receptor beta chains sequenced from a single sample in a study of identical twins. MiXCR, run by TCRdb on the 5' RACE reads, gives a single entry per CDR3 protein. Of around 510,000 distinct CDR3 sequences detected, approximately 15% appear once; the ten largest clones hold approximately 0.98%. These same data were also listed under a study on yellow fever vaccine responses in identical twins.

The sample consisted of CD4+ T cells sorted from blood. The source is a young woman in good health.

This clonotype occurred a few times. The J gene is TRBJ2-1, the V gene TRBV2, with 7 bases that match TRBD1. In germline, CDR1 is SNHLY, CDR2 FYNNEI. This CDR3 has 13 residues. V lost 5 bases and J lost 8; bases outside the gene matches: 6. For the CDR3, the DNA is TGTGCCAGCAGTCCCGGGACAGTCCATGAGCAGTTCTTC. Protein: CASSPGTVHEQFF.

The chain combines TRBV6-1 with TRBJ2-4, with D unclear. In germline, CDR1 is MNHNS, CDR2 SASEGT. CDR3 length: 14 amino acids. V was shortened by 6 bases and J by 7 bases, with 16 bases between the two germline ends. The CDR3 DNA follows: TGTGCCAGCAGCAAAATCGGGTTCGATAACATTCAGTACTTC. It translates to CASSKIGFDNIQYF.

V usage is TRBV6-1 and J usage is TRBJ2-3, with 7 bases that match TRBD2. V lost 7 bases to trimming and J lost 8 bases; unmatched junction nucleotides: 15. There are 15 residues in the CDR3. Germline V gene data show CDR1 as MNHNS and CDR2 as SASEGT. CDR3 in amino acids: CASTRGGGGEGTQYF. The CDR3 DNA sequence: TGTGCCAGCACCCGTGGCGGGGGTGGTGAGGGTACGCAGTATTTT.

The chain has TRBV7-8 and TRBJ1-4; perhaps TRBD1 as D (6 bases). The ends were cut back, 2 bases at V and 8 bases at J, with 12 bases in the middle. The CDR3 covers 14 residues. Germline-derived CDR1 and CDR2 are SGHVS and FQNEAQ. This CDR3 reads CASSLTGIGEKLFF. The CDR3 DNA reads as TGTGCCAGCAGCTTAACAGGGATTGGCGAAAAACTGTTTTTT.

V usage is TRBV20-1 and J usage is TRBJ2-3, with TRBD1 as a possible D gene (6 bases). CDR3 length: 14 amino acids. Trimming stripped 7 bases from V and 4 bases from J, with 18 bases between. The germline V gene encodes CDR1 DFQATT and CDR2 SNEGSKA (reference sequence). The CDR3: CSGGRTPVPDTQYF. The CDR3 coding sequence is TGCAGTGGGGGGCGGACACCGGTCCCAGATACGCAGTATTTT.

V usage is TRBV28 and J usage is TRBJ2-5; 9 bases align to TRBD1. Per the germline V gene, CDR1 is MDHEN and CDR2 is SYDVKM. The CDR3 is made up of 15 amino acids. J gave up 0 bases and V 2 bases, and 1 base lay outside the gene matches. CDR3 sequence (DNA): TGTGCCAGCAGTTTACGGGACAGGGACCAAGAGACCCAGTACTTC. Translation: CASSLRDRDQETQYF.

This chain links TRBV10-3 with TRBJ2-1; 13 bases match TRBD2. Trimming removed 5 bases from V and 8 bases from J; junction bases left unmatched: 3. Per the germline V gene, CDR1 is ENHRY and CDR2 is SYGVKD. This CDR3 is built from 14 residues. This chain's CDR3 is CAISPGLAGDEQFF. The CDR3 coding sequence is TGTGCCATCAGTCCCGGACTAGCGGGAGATGAGCAGTTCTTC.

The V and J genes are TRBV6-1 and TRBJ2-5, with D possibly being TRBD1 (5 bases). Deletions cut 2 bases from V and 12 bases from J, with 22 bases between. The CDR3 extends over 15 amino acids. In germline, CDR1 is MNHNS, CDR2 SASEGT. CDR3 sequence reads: CASSESTSNPTAEYF. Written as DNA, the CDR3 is TGTGCCAGCAGTGAATCCACGTCAAACCCGACAGCCGAGTACTTC.

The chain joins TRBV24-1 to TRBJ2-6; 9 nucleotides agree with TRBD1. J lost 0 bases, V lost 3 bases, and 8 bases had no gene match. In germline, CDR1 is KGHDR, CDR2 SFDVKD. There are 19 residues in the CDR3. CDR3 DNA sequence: TGTGCCACCAGTGATGGGACAGGGTTGGGGTCCTCTGGGGCCAACGTCCTGACTTTC. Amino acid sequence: CATSDGTGLGSSGANVLTF.

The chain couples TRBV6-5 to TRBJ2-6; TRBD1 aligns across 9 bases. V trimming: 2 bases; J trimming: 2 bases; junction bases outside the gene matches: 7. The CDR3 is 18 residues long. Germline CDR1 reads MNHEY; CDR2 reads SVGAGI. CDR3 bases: TGTGCCAGCAGTTACGACGGGACAGGGATTGCTGGGGCCAACGTCCTGACTTTC. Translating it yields CASSYDGTGIAGANVLTF.

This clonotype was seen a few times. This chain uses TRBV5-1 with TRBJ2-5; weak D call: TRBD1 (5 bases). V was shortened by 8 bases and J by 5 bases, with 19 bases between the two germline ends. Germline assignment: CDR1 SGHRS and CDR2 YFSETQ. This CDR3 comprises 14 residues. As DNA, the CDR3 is TGCGCCAGTAAACAGGACACCCGAACGGAGACCCAGTACTTC. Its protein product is CASKQDTRTETQYF.

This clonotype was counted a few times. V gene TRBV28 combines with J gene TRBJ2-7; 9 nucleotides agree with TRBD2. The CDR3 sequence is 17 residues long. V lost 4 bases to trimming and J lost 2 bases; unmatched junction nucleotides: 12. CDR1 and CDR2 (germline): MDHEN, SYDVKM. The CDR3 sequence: CASSSLTASGDTYEQYF. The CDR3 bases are TGTGCCAGCAGTTCCCTCACGGCTAGCGGGGACACCTACGAGCAGTACTTC. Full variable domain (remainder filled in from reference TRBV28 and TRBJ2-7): DVKVTQSSRYLVKRTGEKVFLECVQDMDHENMFWYRQDPGLGLRLIYFSYDVKMKEKGDIPEGYSVSREKKERFSLILESASTNQTSMYLCASSSLTASGDTYEQYFGPGTRLTVT.

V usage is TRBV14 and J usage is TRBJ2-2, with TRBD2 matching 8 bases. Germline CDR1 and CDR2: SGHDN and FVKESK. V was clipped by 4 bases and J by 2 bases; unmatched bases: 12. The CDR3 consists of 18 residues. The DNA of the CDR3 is TGTGCCAGCAGCCCTCTCGGACGGGGGGGCCGTAACACCGGGGAGCTGTTTTTT. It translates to CASSPLGRGGRNTGELFF.

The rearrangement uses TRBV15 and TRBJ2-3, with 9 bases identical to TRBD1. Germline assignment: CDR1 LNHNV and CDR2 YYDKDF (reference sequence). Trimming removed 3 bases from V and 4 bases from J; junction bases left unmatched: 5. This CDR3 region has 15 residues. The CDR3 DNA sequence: TGTGCCACCAGCAGCGGGACAGGGTTTCCAGATACGCAGTATTTT. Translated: CATSSGTGFPDTQYF.

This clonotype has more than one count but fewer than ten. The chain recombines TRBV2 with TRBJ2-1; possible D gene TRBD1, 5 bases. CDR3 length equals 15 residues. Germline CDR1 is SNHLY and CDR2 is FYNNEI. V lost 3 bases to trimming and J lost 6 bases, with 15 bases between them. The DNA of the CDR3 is TGTGCCAGCAGTGATGACAGAACTACGGCCAATGAGCAGTTCTTC. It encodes CASSDDRTTANEQFF. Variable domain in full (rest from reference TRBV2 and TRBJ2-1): EPEVTQTPSHQVTQMGQEVILRCVPISNHLYFYWYRQILGQKVEFLVSFYNNEISEKSEIFDDQFSVERPDGSNFTLKIRSTKLEDSAMYFCASSDDRTTANEQFFGPGTRLTVL.

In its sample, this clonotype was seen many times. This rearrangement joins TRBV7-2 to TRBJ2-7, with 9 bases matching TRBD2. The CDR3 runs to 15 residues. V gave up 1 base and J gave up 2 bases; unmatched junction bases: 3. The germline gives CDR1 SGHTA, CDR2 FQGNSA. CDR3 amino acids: CASSLGTSATYEQYF. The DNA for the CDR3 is TGTGCCAGCAGCTTAGGGACTAGCGCTACCTACGAGCAGTACTTC.

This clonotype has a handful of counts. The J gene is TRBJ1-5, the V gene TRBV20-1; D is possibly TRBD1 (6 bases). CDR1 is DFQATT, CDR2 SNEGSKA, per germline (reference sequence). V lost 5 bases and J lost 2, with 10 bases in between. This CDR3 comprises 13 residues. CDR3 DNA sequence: TGCAGTGCTGGACGACAGGGCAATCAGCCCCAGCATTTT. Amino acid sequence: CSAGRQGNQPQHF.

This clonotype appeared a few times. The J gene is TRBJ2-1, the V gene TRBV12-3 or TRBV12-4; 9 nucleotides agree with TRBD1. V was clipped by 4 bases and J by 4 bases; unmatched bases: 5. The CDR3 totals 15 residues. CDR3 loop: CASSWYRGLYNEQFF. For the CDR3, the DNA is TGTGCCAGCAGTTGGTACAGGGGGCTTTACAATGAGCAGTTCTTC.

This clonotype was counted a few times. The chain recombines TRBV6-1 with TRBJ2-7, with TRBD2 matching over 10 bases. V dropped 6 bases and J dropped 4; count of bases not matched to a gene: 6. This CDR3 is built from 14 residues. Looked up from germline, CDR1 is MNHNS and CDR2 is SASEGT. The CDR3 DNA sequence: TGTGCCAGCAGCTCCGGGACTAGCGAGTACGAGCAGTACTTC. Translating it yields CASSSGTSEYEQYF.

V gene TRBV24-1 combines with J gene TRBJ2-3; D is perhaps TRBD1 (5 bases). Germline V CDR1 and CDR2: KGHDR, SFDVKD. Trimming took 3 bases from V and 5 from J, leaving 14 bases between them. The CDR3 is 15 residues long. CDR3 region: CATSDPGRQGDTQYF. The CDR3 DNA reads TGTGCCACCAGTGATCCGGGTCGCCAGGGAGATACGCAGTATTTT.

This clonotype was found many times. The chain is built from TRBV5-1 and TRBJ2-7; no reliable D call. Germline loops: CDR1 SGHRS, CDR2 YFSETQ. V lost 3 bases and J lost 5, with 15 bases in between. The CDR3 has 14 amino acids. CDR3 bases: TGCGCCAGCAGCTCGCGGCAAATACCCCACGAGCAGTACTTC. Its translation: CASSSRQIPHEQYF. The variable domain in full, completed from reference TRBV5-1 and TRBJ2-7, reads KAGVTQTPRYLIKTRGQQVTLSCSPISGHRSVSWYQQTPGQGLQFLFEYFSETQRNKGNFPGRFSGRQFSNSRSEMNVSTLELGDSALYLCASSSRQIPHEQYFGPGTRLTVT.

CDR3 region: CASSSVPGLAGEETQYF. CDR3 nucleotide sequence: TGCGCCAGCAGCTCCGTCCCGGGACTAGCGGGAGAAGAGACCCAGTACTTC. J is TRBJ2-5 and V is TRBV5-1, with 14 bases fitting TRBD2. The CDR3 is 17 residues long. The V gene end was trimmed by 3 bases and the J gene end by 3 bases; junction bases not matched to a gene: 7. The germline gives CDR1 SGHRS, CDR2 YFSETQ.

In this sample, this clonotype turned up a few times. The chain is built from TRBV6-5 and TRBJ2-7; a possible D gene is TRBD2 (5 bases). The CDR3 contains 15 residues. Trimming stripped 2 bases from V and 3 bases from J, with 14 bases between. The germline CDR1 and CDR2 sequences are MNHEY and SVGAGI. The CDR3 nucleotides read TGTGCCAGCAGTTACCACGGGGTGTCCCGCTACGAGCAGTACTTC. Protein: CASSYHGVSRYEQYF.

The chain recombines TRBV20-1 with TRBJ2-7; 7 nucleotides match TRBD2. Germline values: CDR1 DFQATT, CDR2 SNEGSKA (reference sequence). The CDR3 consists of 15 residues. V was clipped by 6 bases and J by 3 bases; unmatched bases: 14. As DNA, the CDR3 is TGCAGTGCCGCCACACGCGGGAGTAGAGTCTACGAGCAGTACTTC. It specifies CSAATRGSRVYEQYF.

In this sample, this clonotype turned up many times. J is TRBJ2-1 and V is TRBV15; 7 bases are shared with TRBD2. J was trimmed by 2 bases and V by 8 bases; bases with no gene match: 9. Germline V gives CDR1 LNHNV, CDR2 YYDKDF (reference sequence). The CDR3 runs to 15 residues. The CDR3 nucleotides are TGTGCCACCGAGAGGCTGGGAGGGGCCTACAATGAGCAGTTCTTC. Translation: CATERLGGAYNEQFF.

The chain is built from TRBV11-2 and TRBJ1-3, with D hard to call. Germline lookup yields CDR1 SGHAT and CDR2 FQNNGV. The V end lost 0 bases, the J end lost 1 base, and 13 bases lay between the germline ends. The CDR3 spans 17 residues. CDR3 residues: CASSLEAGLGSGNTIYF. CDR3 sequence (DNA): TGTGCCAGCAGCTTAGAGGCGGGTCTGGGGTCTGGAAACACCATATATTTT.